Reported below is one TCR beta chain. Its antigen is still unknown. These data come from a study of OX40 agonist ivuxolimab in advanced cancers. Whole-study context: While on treatment, patients had intravenous ivuxolimab at 0.01 to 10 mg/kg every 2 weeks. Findings and limits, study-wide: CD8+ T cells averaged more expanded clones than CD4+. Doses of 0.1 to 3.0 mg/kg were accompanied by clonal expansion of CD4+ and CD8+ blood T cells by week 6.

The table came from immunoSEQ multiplex PCR; TCRdb's copy has only in-frame clones and leaves some out. The sample comprises roughly 80,000 clones, about 83% of which are singletons, and approximately 7% rests with the top ten. The specimen was CD4+ or CD8+ T cells sorted from blood, collected in a trial of the OX40 agonist ivuxolimab. The clonotype was recovered from an adult with an advanced solid tumor such as melanoma, head and neck, liver or kidney cancer.

The CDR3 reads CASSFPTGNGYTF. CDR3 DNA: TGTGCCAGCAGCTTTCCTACGGGGAATGGCTACACCTTC. The rearrangement uses TRBV5-4 and TRBJ1-2; no reliable D call. Germline CDR1 reads SGHNT; CDR2 reads YYREEE (reference sequence). V lost 2 bases to trimming and J lost 6 bases, with 11 bases between them. The CDR3 contains 13 residues. Filled out from reference TRBV5-4 and TRBJ1-2, the complete variable domain reads ETGVTQSPTHLIKTRGQQVTLRCSSQSGHNTVSWYQQALGQGPQFIFQYYREEENGRGNFPPRFSGLQFPNYSSELNVNALELDDSALYLCASSFPTGNGYTFGSGTRLTVV.